Shown below are 16 T cell receptor beta chains from a single sample sequenced in a study of technical replicates of blood from a handful of donors. The table came from immunoSEQ multiplex PCR; TCRdb's copy has only in-frame clones and leaves some out. This table holds roughly 85,000 clones, 94% found once. Sequencing input: T cells isolated from PBMCs. These TCRs come from a human donor in good health.

This chain connects TRBV10-3 to TRBJ1-3, with TRBD1 matching over 8 bases. Germline V gene sequence: CDR1 ENHRY, CDR2 SYGVKD. V dropped 4 bases and J dropped 2; count of bases not matched to a gene: 4. This CDR3 spans 15 amino acids. CDR3 bases: TGTGCCATCAGTGGCGGGACAGGCGCTGGAAACACCATATATTTT. This codes for CAISGGTGAGNTIYF.

This clone was found once. The chain has TRBV25-1 and TRBJ2-5; possibly TRBD1 for D (6 bases). Germline V gene sequence: CDR1 MGHDK, CDR2 SYGVNS. V was clipped by 8 bases and J by 5 bases, with 21 bases between them. The CDR3 spans 15 residues. DNA of the CDR3: TGTGCCAGCTCGCCCCCAGGGGTGAATTCGGAGACCCAGTACTTC. The encoded protein is CASSPPGVNSETQYF.

V and J are TRBV6-1 and TRBJ1-5, with TRBD1 matching 7 bases. Germline V gene sequence: CDR1 MNHNS, CDR2 SASEGT. This CDR3 is 14 amino acids long. V lost 6 bases to trimming and J lost 0 bases; unmatched junction nucleotides: 2. The CDR3 nucleotides read TGTGCCAGCAGCAGGGGGGATAGCAATCAGCCCCAGCATTTT. This gives the protein CASSRGDSNQPQHF.

The CDR3 DNA reads TGTGCCAGCAGCCGTGGGACTTCTCTCACAGATACGCAGTATTTT. This translates into CASSRGTSLTDTQYF. The V call is TRBV14, the J call TRBJ2-3; a weak D match, TRBD2 (6 bases). Per the germline V gene, CDR1 is SGHDN and CDR2 is FVKESK. This CDR3 comprises 15 residues. The V end was cut by 4 bases, the J end by 2 bases, with 13 bases between.

The CDR3 region is CSVYGTFENTEAFF. CDR3 sequence (DNA): TGCAGCGTTTACGGGACATTCGAAAACACTGAAGCTTTCTTT. This chain joins TRBV29-1 and TRBJ1-1; perhaps TRBD1 as D (6 bases). The CDR3 has 14 amino acids. In germline, CDR1 is SQVTM, CDR2 ANQGSEA. Between the trimmed V and J ends, which lost 5 bases and 2 bases, there was a span of 15 bases.

The rearrangement uses TRBV19 and TRBJ2-1; TRBD1 is a possible D gene (5 bases). Germline CDR1 reads LNHDA; CDR2 reads SQIVND (reference sequence). Trimming shortened V by 6 bases and J by 12 bases, and 18 bases separated the two germline ends. The CDR3 is made up of 13 amino acids. This CDR3 is CASSLGGAPAQFF. CDR3 DNA sequence: TGTGCCAGTAGCCTGGGTGGGGCTCCGGCGCAGTTCTTC.

V usage is TRBV5-1 and J usage is TRBJ1-6; weak D call: TRBD1 (5 bases). The V end lost 0 bases, the J end lost 7 bases, and 11 bases lay between the germline ends. The CDR3 contains 15 residues. Germline lookup yields CDR1 SGHRS and CDR2 YFSETQ. In DNA form, the CDR3 reads TGCGCCAGCAGCTTGGAAGGAGGGGTGAATTCACCCCTCCACTTT. Translation gives CASSLEGGVNSPLHF.

The chain links TRBV29-1 to TRBJ1-1; 9 bases agree with TRBD1. The CDR3 spans 12 residues. V lost 6 bases, J lost 5 bases, and 4 bases stayed unmatched. CDR1 SQVTM and CDR2 ANQGSEA come from the germline V gene. This chain's CDR3 is CSVRQGVTEAFF. DNA of the CDR3: TGCAGCGTGAGACAGGGGGTGACTGAAGCTTTCTTT.

The CDR3 DNA reads as TGTGCCAGCAGTGACTCGGCTTTGGGGGGGTATGGCTACACCTTC. It yields the protein CASSDSALGGYGYTF. J is TRBJ1-2 and V is TRBV6-4; D may be TRBD1 (5 bases). This CDR3 is 15 amino acids long. V was trimmed by 0 bases and J by 5 bases, leaving 13 bases between them. The germline CDR1 and CDR2 sequences are MRHNA and SNTAGT.

This chain connects TRBV28 to TRBJ1-5; D remains unclear. Germline V CDR1 and CDR2: MDHEN, SYDVKM. Trimming took off 3 bases at V and 7 bases at J, with 13 bases between the two ends. The CDR3 is made up of 14 amino acids. CDR3: CASSFTEIRQPQHF. The CDR3 region has the DNA TGTGCCAGCAGTTTTACGGAGATTCGACAGCCCCAGCATTTT.

This sequence joins TRBV5-1 and TRBJ1-1; 7 positions agree with TRBD1. Germline assignment: CDR1 SGHRS and CDR2 YFSETQ. J gave up 9 bases and V 5 bases, and 10 bases lay outside the gene matches. The CDR3 is 13 amino acids. The CDR3 loop reads CASSWDSTKQAFF. The CDR3 DNA follows: TGCGCCAGCAGTTGGGACAGCACCAAGCAAGCTTTCTTT.

The CDR3 region is CASSYGQGGDTGELFF. CDR3 bases: TGTGCCAGCAGTTACGGGCAGGGTGGAGACACCGGGGAGCTGTTTTTT. The chain recombines TRBV6-5 with TRBJ2-2, with D tentatively TRBD1 (5 bases). Germline V gives CDR1 MNHEY, CDR2 SVGAGI. V was shortened by 2 bases and J by 3 bases, with 13 bases between the two germline ends. The CDR3 spans 16 residues.

This chain joins TRBV21-1 and TRBJ1-2. TRBV21-1 corresponds to a pseudogene. This CDR3 comprises 17 residues. CDR3 sequence reads: CASSKGRHPGTLYGYTF. The CDR3 bases are TGTGCCAGCAGCAAAGGAAGACACCCGGGAACCCTCTATGGCTACACCTTC.

The CDR3 nucleotides are TGTGCCAGCATCAAAGCGGGGAACACTGAAGCTTTCTTT. Translating gives CASIKAGNTEAFF. The V gene is TRBV6-5, the J gene TRBJ1-1, with D uncertain. The CDR3 has 13 residues. The V gene's germline CDR1 is MNHEY and CDR2 SVGAGI. V dropped 7 bases and J dropped 1 base, with 10 bases sitting between them.

This rearrangement joins TRBV2 to TRBJ1-1; D uncertain. CDR3 length: 9 residues. With 8 bases removed from V and 14 bases from J, the gap between germline ends came to 12 bases. The V gene's germline CDR1 is SNHLY and CDR2 FYNNEI. In DNA form, the CDR3 reads TGTGCCAGCGGAGACCGGAGCTTCTTT. It specifies CASGDRSFF.

This rearrangement joins TRBV10-2 to TRBJ2-5; TRBD1 is a possible D gene (5 bases). V lost 6 bases and J lost 7, with 15 bases in between. CDR3 length: 13 residues. Germline-derived CDR1 and CDR2 are WSHSY and SAAADI. CDR3 nucleotides: TGCGCCAGCAGCGAGGACACGGTTTTGACCCAGTACTTC. This translates into CASSEDTVLTQYF.